The 14 T cell receptor beta chains below were found in one sample sequenced in a study of blood T cell repertoires in COVID-19 (dated by TCRdb to 2019 to 2021). The library relied on the immunoSEQ multiplex PCR assay. TCRdb stores this immuneACCESS table with in-frame sequences only. Part of the clones is absent; in the studies checked, under half of the shortfall reflects unresolved V genes, and no reason is known for the rest. The table for this sample lists 40,000 or so clones; about nine tenths of them were counted only once. The top ten clones comprise around 15% of the sample. Sequenced: peripheral blood. Receptor source: a human donor in a cohort sampled during active COVID-19.

The V and J genes are TRBV19 and TRBJ1-1; weak D call: TRBD1 (6 bases). The CDR3 contains 17 residues. Trimming left V 3 bases short and J 0 bases short, with 17 bases between. The V gene's germline CDR1 is LNHDA and CDR2 SQIVND (reference sequence). DNA of the CDR3: TGTGCCAGTAGTATTTTTTTCGGGGGGCGGGTGAACACTGAAGCTTTCTTT. Translated, it gives CASSIFFGGRVNTEAFF.

This sequence joins TRBV7-2 and TRBJ2-1; a weak D match, TRBD2 (6 bases). Deletions cut 5 bases from V and 12 bases from J, with 17 bases between. The length of the CDR3 is 13 residues. CDR1 and CDR2 (germline): SGHTA, FQGNSA. CDR3 nucleotides: TGTGCCAGCAGCAATACCGGGACTTGGGGGCAGTTCTTC. It encodes CASSNTGTWGQFF.

This chain connects TRBV7-3 to TRBJ2-3, with TRBD1 identical over 9 bases. CDR3 size: 15 residues. The germline gives CDR1 SGHTA, CDR2 FQGTGA. The ends lost 5 bases at V and 0 bases at J; junction bases unmatched: 3. DNA of the CDR3: TGTGCCAGCAGCCTGACAGGGGGAAGCACAGATACGCAGTATTTT. Its protein is CASSLTGGSTDTQYF.

The chain joins TRBV7-3 to TRBJ1-6; no firm D call. CDR3 length: 13 amino acids. V lost 3 bases, J lost 7 bases, and 7 bases lay in between. Germline V lookup: CDR1 SGHTA, CDR2 FQGTGA. CDR3 amino acids: CASSFQANSPLHF. CDR3 in DNA: TGTGCCAGCAGCTTCCAGGCGAATTCACCCCTCCACTTT.

The DNA of the CDR3 is TGTGCCAGCAGCTTAATAGTTTTGGACACTGAAGCTTTCTTT. This translates into CASSLIVLDTEAFF. The rearrangement links TRBV7-2 to TRBJ1-1; D call uncertain. Germline V gene sequence: CDR1 SGHTA, CDR2 FQGNSA. V dropped 2 bases and J dropped 3 bases, with 10 bases sitting between them. This CDR3 is 14 amino acids long.

The chain has TRBV12-3 or TRBV12-4 and TRBJ1-1; D is undetermined. Trimming took off 2 bases at V and 1 base at J, with 5 bases between the two ends. The CDR3 has 13 amino acids. This chain's CDR3 is CASSLRRNTEAFF. CDR3 nucleotides: TGTGCCAGCAGTTTACGGAGGAACACTGAAGCTTTCTTT.

The CDR3 is CSAGLPPGGLNYGYTF. The CDR3 DNA reads as TGCAGCGCCGGGCTACCGCCAGGGGGCCTTAACTATGGCTACACCTTC. The chain links TRBV29-1 to TRBJ1-2, with TRBD1 identical over 8 bases. Germline V gene lookup returns CDR1 SQVTM and CDR2 ANQGSEA. The CDR3 runs to 16 residues. V gave up 7 bases and J gave up 1 base; unmatched junction bases: 14.

The V gene is TRBV6-6, the J gene TRBJ1-5; a possible D gene is TRBD1 (6 bases). The CDR3 extends over 16 amino acids. V was shortened by 8 bases and J by 2 bases, with 19 bases between the two germline ends. The germline gives CDR1 MNHNY, CDR2 SVGAGI (reference sequence). CDR3 DNA sequence: TGTGCCAGCGGACCGCGGGGGGGCGCGGGCAATCAGCCCCAGCATTTT. It encodes CASGPRGGAGNQPQHF.

The genes are TRBV19 and TRBJ1-5; 7 bases line up with TRBD1. Unmatched junction bases numbered 6, after V lost 3 bases and J lost 7 bases. This CDR3 region has 14 residues. CDR1 LNHDA and CDR2 SQIVND come from the germline V gene (reference sequence). The DNA for the CDR3 is TGTGCCAGTAGTATCGACAGGGTCGGCCAGCCCCAGCATTTT. Translation gives CASSIDRVGQPQHF.

In this sample, this clone turned up a few times. This chain uses TRBV10-3 with TRBJ1-5; D is perhaps TRBD1 (5 bases). V was pared by 0 bases and J by 7 bases, with 10 bases between. Germline V lookup: CDR1 ENHRY, CDR2 SYGVKD. This CDR3 has 14 amino acids. CDR3 coding DNA: TGTGCCATCAGTGAGTCGGGACTCCGCCAGCCCCAGCATTTT. Translation: CAISESGLRQPQHF.

This chain uses TRBV18 with TRBJ1-1; D unclear. CDR1 and CDR2 (germline): KGHSH, LQKENI. The germline V and J ends were trimmed by 5 bases and 2 bases, with 15 bases remaining between them. The CDR3 has 15 residues. The CDR3: CASSADRPGNTEAFF. For the CDR3, the DNA is TGTGCCAGCTCAGCCGATCGTCCGGGAAACACTGAAGCTTTCTTT.

V gene TRBV9 combines with J gene TRBJ1-1; the match to TRBD1 covers 7 bases. This CDR3 is 16 amino acids long. Unmatched junction bases numbered 10, after V lost 1 base and J lost 4 bases. Germline CDR1 and CDR2: SGDLS and YYNGEE. The CDR3 coding sequence is TGTGCCAGCAGCGTATCTCGACAGGGCCGACGCACTGAAGCTTTCTTT. This gives the protein CASSVSRQGRRTEAFF.

V gene TRBV4-1 combines with J gene TRBJ1-1; unclear D gene. Germline-derived CDR1 and CDR2 are MGHRA and YSYEKL. The V and J ends lost 0 bases and 4 bases respectively, with 15 bases between them. This CDR3 is built from 16 residues. The CDR3 DNA follows: TGCGCCAGCAGCCAAGATCGAGCTGTGAGGAGCACTGAAGCTTTCTTT. Translated, it gives CASSQDRAVRSTEAFF.

V is TRBV19 and J is TRBJ1-1; 8 bases are shared with TRBD1. From germline, CDR1 is LNHDA and CDR2 SQIVND (reference sequence). V lost 7 bases to trimming and J lost 5 bases; unmatched junction nucleotides: 9. The CDR3 totals 14 residues. CDR3 amino acids: CASTRTGLQTEAFF. Here the CDR3 DNA reads TGTGCCAGTACCCGGACAGGGCTGCAAACTGAAGCTTTCTTT.